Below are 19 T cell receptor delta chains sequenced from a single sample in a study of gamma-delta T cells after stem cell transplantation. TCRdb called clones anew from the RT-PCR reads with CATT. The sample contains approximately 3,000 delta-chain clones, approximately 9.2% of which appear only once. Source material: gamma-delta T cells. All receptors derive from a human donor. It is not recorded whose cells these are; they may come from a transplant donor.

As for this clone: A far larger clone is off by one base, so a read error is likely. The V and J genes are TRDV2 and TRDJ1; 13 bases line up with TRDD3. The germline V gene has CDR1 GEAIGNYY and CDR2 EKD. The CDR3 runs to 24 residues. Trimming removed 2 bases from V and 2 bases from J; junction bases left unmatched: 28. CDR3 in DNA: TGTGCCTGTGACATTACTGCCTACTGGGGGATACGCGAGCCGCACTCCCACCTTACCGATAAACTCATCTTT. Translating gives CACDITAYWGIREPHSHLTDKLIF.

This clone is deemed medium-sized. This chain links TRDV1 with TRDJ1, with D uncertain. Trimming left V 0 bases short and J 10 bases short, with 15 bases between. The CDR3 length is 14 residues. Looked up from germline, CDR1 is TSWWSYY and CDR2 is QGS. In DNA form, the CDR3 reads TGTGCTCTTGGGGAACTAGGACGGGAGGTACGACTCATCTTT. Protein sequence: CALGELGREVRLIF.

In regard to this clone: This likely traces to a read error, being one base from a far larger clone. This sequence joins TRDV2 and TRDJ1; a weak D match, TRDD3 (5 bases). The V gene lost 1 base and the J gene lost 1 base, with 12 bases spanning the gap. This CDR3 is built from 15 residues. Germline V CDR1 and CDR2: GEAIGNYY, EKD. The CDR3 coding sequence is TGTGCCTGTGACACGTGTGGGGAGTGCACCGATAAACTCATCTTT. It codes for CACDTCGECTDKLIF.

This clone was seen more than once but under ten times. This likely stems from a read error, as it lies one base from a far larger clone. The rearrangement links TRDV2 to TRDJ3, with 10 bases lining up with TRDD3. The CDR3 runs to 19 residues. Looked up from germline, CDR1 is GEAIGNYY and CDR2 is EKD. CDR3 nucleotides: TGTGCCTGTGTAGAATGGGGGATACCGGGATCCTGGGACACCCGACAGGTGTTTTTC. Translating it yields CACVEWGIPGSWDTRQVFF.

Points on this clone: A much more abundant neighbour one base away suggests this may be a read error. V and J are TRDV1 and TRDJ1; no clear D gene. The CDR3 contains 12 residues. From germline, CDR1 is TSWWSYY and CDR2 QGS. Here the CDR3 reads CALGEPLGKPIF. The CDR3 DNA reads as TGTGCTCTTGGGGAACCCTTAGGTAAACCCATCTTT.

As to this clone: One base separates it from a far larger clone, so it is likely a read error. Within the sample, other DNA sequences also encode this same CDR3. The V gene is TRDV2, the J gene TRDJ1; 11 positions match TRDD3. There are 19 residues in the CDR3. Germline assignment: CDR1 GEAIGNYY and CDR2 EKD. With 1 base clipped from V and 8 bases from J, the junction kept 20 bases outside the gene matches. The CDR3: CACDTGTGGYRGNNWKLIF. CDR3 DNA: TGTGCCTGTGACACAGGAACTGGGGGATATAGAGGGAACAACTGGAAACTCATCTTT.

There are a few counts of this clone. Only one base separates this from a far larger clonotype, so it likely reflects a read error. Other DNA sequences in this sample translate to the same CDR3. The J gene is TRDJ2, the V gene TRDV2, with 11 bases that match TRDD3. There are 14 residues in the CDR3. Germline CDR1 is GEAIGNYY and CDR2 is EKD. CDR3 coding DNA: TGTGCCTGTGACGGACTGGGGGATAGAGCACAGCTCTTCTTT. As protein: CACDGLGDRAQLFF.

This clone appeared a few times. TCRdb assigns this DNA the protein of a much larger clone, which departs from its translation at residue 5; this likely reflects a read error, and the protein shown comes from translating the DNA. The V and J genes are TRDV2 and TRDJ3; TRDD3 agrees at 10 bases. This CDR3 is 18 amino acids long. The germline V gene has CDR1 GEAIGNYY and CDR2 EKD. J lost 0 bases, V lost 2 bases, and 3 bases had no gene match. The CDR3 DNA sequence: TGTGCCTGTGACATGCTGGGGGATAGCTCCTGGGACACCCGACAGATGTTTTTC. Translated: CACDMLGDSSWDTRQMFF.

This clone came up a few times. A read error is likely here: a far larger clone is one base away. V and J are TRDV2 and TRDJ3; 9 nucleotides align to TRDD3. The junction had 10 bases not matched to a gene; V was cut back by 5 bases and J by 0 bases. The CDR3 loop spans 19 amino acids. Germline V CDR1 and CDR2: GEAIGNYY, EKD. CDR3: CACGTLLGESSWDTRQMFF. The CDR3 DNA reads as TGTGCCTGTGGCACTTTACTGGGGGAGAGCTCCTGGGACACCCGACAGATGTTTTTC.

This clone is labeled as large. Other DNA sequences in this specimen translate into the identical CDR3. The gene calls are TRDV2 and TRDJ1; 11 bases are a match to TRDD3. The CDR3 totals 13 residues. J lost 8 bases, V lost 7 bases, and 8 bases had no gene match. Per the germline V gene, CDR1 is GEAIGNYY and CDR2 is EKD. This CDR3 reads CAWADWGIGKLIF. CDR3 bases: TGTGCCTGGGCCGACTGGGGGATAGGCAAACTCATCTTT.

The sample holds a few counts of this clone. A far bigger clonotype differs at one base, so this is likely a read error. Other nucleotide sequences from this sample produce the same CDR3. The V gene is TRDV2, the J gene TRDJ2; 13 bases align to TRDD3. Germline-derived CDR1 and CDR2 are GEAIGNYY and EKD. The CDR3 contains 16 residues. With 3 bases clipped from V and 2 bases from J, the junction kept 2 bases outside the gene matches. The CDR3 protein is CACDVLGDTLTAQLFF. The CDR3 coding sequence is TGTGCCTGTGACGTACTGGGGGATACGTTGACAGCACAACTCTTCTTT.

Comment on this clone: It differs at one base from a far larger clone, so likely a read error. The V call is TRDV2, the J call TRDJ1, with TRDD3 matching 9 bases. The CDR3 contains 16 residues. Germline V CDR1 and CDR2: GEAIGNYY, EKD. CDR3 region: CARDRLGDTGTDKLIF. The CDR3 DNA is TGTGCCCGTGACAGACTGGGGGACACTGGGACCGATAAACTCATCTTT.

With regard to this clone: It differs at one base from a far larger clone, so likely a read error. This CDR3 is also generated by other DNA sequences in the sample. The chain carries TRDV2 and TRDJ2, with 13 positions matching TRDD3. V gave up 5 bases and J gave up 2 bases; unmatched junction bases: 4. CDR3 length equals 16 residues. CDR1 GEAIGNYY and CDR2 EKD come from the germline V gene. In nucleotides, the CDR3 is TGTGCCTGTGGCATACTGGGGGATACGTTGACAGCACAACTCTTCTTT. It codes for CACGILGDTLTAQLFF.

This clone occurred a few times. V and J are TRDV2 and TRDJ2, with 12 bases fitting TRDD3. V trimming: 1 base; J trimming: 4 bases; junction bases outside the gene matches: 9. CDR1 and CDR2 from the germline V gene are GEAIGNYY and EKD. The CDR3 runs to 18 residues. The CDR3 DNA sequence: TGTGCCTGTGACACTGTTCCTTTACTGGGGGATACGACAGCACAACTCTTCTTT. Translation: CACDTVPLLGDTTAQLFF.

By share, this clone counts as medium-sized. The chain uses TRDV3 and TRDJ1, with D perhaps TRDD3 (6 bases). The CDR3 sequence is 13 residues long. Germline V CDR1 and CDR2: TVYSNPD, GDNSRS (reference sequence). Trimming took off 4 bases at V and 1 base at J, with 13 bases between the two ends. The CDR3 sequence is CASALGLTDKLIF. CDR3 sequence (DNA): TGTGCCTCCGCACTGGGCCTCACCGATAAACTCATCTTT.

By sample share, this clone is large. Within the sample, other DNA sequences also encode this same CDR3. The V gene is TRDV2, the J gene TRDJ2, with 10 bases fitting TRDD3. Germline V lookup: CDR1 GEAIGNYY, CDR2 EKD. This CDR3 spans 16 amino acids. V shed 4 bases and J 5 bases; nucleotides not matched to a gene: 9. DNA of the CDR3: TGTGCCTGTGAGCGCCGGGGGATACGCGAAACAGCACAACTCTTCTTT. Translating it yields CACERRGIRETAQLFF.

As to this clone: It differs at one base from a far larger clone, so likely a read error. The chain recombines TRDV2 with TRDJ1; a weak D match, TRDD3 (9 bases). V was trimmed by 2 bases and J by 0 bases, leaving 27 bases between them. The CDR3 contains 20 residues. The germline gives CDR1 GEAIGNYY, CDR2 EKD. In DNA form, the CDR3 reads TGTGCCTGTGACAACTCTTCCTACGGGGGATACTACACGTACACCGATAAACTCATCTTT. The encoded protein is CACDNSSYGGYYTYTDKLIF.

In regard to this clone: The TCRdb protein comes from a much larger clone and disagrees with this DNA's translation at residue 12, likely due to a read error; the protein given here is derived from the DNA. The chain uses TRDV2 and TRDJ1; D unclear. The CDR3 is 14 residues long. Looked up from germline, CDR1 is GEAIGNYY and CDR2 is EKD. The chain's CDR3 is CACAPGPYTDKFIF. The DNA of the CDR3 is TGTGCCTGTGCTCCTGGACCGTACACCGATAAATTCATCTTT.

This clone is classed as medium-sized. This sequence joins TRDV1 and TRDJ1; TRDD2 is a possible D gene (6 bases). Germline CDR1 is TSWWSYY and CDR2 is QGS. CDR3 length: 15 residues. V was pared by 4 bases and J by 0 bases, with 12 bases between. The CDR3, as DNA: TGTGCTCTTGGGGTCCCTTCCCATTACACCGATAAACTCATCTTT. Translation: CALGVPSHYTDKLIF.